The T cell receptor (beta chain) described here comes from a study of blood T cell repertoires in COVID-19. Profiling relied on immunoSEQ multiplex PCR, and the TCRdb table lists in-frame clones only, not all of them. The sample holds around 80,000 clones; roughly four fifths are singletons and the top ten take over 9.5%. Trimming took 3 bases from V and 0 from J; bases not matched to a gene: 2. This CDR3 spans 15 amino acids. Germline-derived CDR1 and CDR2 are LNHDA and SQIVND (reference sequence). This clonotype was obtained from a man of 80 years or more with acute or convalescent COVID-19. The chain combines TRBV19 with TRBJ2-1, with TRBD2 identical over 7 bases. Sequenced input: peripheral blood. The CDR3 loop reads CASSMGGYSYNEQFF. The DNA for the CDR3 is TGTGCCAGTAGTATGGGAGGGTACTCCTACAATGAGCAGTTCTTC.